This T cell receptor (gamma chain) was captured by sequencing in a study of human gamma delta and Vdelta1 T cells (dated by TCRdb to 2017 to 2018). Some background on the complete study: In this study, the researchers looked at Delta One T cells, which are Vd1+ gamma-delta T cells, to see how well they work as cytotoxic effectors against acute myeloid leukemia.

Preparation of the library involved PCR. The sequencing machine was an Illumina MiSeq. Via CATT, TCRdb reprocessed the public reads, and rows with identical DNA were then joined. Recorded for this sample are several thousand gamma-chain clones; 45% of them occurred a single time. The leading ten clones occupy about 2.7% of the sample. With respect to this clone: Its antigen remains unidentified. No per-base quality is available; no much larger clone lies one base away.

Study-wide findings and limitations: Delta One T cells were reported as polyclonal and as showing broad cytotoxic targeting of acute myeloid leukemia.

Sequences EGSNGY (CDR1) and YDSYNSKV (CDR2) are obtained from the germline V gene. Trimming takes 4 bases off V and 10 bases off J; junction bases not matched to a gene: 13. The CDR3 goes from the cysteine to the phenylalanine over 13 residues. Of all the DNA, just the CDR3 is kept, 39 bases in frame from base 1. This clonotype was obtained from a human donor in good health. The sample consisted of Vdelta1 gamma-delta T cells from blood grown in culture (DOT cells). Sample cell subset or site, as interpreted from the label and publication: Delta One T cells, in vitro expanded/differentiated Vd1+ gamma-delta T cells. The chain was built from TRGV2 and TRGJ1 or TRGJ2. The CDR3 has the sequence CATWDPNKRKKLF. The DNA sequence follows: TGTGCCACCTGGGATCCGAACAAAAGGAAGAAACTCTTT.